The 27 T cell receptor beta chains listed next were all sequenced from one sample in a study of blood T cell repertoires in COVID-19. Repertoires were generated with immunoSEQ multiplex PCR, while TCRdb's copy carries only in-frame clones and drops some. The sample has more than 25,000 clones; 75% to 90% are singletons. The sample taken for sequencing was peripheral blood. These TCRs come from a man between 60 and 70 years old with acute or convalescent COVID-19.

CDR3 protein: CASSYSLGGALSPLHF. For the CDR3, the DNA is TGTGCCAGCAGTTACTCATTGGGGGGGGCGCTGTCACCCCTCCACTTT. The V gene is TRBV6-5, the J gene TRBJ1-6, with D maybe TRBD1 (6 bases). The length of the CDR3 is 16 residues. V was trimmed by 0 bases and J by 10 bases, leaving 16 bases between them. CDR1 is MNHEY, CDR2 SVGAGI, per germline.

This chain connects TRBV25-1 to TRBJ1-4, with D possibly matching TRBD1 (5 bases). CDR1 is MGHDK and CDR2 is SYGVNS in the germline V gene. The CDR3 extends over 18 amino acids. Trimming left V 9 bases short and J 0 bases short, with 23 bases between. This chain's CDR3 is CASREEGRRGATNEKLFF. CDR3 nucleotide sequence: TGTGCCAGTCGCGAGGAAGGGCGGAGGGGTGCAACTAATGAAAAACTGTTTTTT.

This clone occurred a few times. The chain uses TRBV4-1 and TRBJ1-5; tentative D call: TRBD1 (6 bases). Trimming cost V 3 bases and J 0 bases, with 21 bases left between them. The germline V gene encodes CDR1 MGHRA and CDR2 YSYEKL. The CDR3 sequence is 19 residues long. The DNA of the CDR3 is TGCGCCAGCAGCCACTTCACGGGACACCCGGGGCATAGCAATCAGCCCCAGCATTTT. Translating gives CASSHFTGHPGHSNQPQHF.

This rearrangement joins TRBV18 to TRBJ2-3; D possibly corresponds to TRBD2 (6 bases). Germline assignment: CDR1 KGHSH and CDR2 LQKENI. The V end was cut by 3 bases, the J end by 2 bases, with 12 bases between. The CDR3 consists of 15 residues. CDR3 sequence (DNA): TGTGCCAGCTCACCCGAGGGACTTAACACAGATACGCAGTATTTT. It encodes CASSPEGLNTDTQYF.

The chain recombines TRBV4-1 with TRBJ1-5, with unresolved D. V was shortened by 6 bases and J by 0 bases, with 12 bases between the two germline ends. The germline V gene has CDR1 MGHRA and CDR2 YSYEKL. There are 15 residues in the CDR3. Written as DNA, the CDR3 is TGCGCCAGCAGTCATGGAGGAAATAGCAATCAGCCCCAGCATTTT. Translated: CASSHGGNSNQPQHF.

The chain joins TRBV15 to TRBJ2-7; TRBD2 aligns across 13 bases. The germline gives CDR1 LNHNV, CDR2 YYDKDF (reference sequence). The CDR3 is 18 amino acids. The J segment lost 0 bases and the V segment lost 0 bases, leaving 5 bases of the junction unmatched. The DNA for the CDR3 is TGTGCCACCAGCAGAGAGGGGACTAGCGGGGAAAGCTCCTACGAGCAGTACTTC. As protein: CATSREGTSGESSYEQYF.

The genes are TRBV5-8 and TRBJ1-6; D remains ambiguous. This CDR3 spans 12 amino acids. Germline CDR1 is SGHTS and CDR2 is YDEGEE. V shed 1 base and J shed 18 bases, with 14 bases lying between them. The CDR3 nucleotides are TGTGCCAGCAGCTTGACGTGGCAGGTCCCCCACTTT. As protein: CASSLTWQVPHF.

The gene calls are TRBV7-8 and TRBJ2-7; TRBD1 matches 7 bases. After removal of 6 bases from V and 3 bases from J, the junction contained 20 bases not matched to a gene. Germline lookup yields CDR1 SGHVS and CDR2 FQNEAQ. The CDR3 runs to 18 residues. CDR3 DNA sequence: TGTGCCAGCAGTCTCCGGGCACAGGGGCCGACGTTTAACTACGAGCAGTACTTC. Translating gives CASSLRAQGPTFNYEQYF. The entire variable domain, with the rest obtained from reference TRBV7-8 and TRBJ2-7, is as follows: GAGVSQSPRYKVAKRGQDVALRCDPISGHVSLFWYQQALGQGPEFLTYFQNEAQLDKSGLPSDRFFAERPEGSVSTLKIQRTQQEDSAVYLCASSLRAQGPTFNYEQYFGPGTRLTVT.

The table lists this clone with a count of one. The chain recombines TRBV7-3 with TRBJ2-7; D is perhaps TRBD2 (6 bases). Germline CDR1 SGHTA, CDR2 FQGTGA. The CDR3 length is 14 residues. V lost 3 bases, J lost 3 bases, and 12 bases lay in between. CDR3 sequence: CASSFGGGIYEQYF. The CDR3 nucleotides are TGTGCCAGCAGCTTCGGTGGGGGGATCTACGAGCAGTACTTC.

The table lists this clone with a few counts. The chain recombines TRBV28 with TRBJ1-5; 8 bases match TRBD1. This CDR3 has 15 amino acids. After removal of 7 bases from V and 7 bases from J, the junction contained 12 bases not matched to a gene. Germline CDR1 is MDHEN and CDR2 is SYDVKM. The CDR3: CASTSETGGRQPQHF. The DNA for the CDR3 is TGTGCCAGCACTTCGGAAACAGGGGGTCGACAGCCCCAGCATTTT.

This clone appeared a few times. The chain carries TRBV10-1 and TRBJ2-2; D gene unclear. The CDR3 runs to 13 residues. Germline V lookup: CDR1 WNHNN, CDR2 SYGVQD (reference sequence). V lost 8 bases and J 4 bases, leaving 11 bases between the germline ends. The CDR3 sequence is CASRSTGTGELFF. In DNA form, the CDR3 reads TGCGCCAGCCGGTCCACCGGCACCGGGGAGCTGTTTTTT.

The rearrangement joins TRBV5-1 to TRBJ1-4, with TRBD1 matching 7 bases. The length of the CDR3 is 14 residues. J lost 5 bases, V lost 4 bases, and 5 bases had no gene match. Per germline, CDR1 SGHRS and CDR2 YFSETQ. The CDR3 bases are TGCGCCAGCAGCGTCCGACAGGGAAATGAAAAACTGTTTTTT. Encoded protein: CASSVRQGNEKLFF. The entire variable domain, with the rest obtained from reference TRBV5-1 and TRBJ1-4, is as follows: KAGVTQTPRYLIKTRGQQVTLSCSPISGHRSVSWYQQTPGQGLQFLFEYFSETQRNKGNFPGRFSGRQFSNSRSEMNVSTLELGDSALYLCASSVRQGNEKLFFGSGTQLSVL.

The rearrangement joins TRBV5-1 to TRBJ2-7, with D uncertain. The CDR3 has 15 residues. V lost 1 base to trimming and J lost 6 bases, with 17 bases between them. Per germline, CDR1 SGHRS and CDR2 YFSETQ. CDR3 sequence (DNA): TGCGCCAGCAGCTTGAATTTGGCCCTCGCCCGCGAGCAGTACTTC. This gives the protein CASSLNLALAREQYF.

The chain combines TRBV2 with TRBJ2-3, with TRBD2 matching over 10 bases. This CDR3 region has 14 residues. Germline CDR1 SNHLY, CDR2 FYNNEI. Losses at the gene ends were 9 bases for V and 8 bases for J; bases not matched to a gene: 11. DNA of the CDR3: TGTGCCAGTACCCAAGCGGGGGGGCCGACTACGCAGTATTTT. Amino acid sequence: CASTQAGGPTTQYF.

The chain employs TRBV6-5 and TRBJ1-2; D is possibly TRBD1 (6 bases). The CDR3 sequence is 15 residues long. Trimming removed 6 bases at V and 5 bases at J, with 19 bases between. Germline CDR1 is MNHEY and CDR2 is SVGAGI. The CDR3 loop is CASRPGTSLGYGYTF. The CDR3 nucleotides are TGTGCCAGCAGACCCGGGACATCTCTGGGGTATGGCTACACCTTC.

V gene TRBV18 combines with J gene TRBJ1-6; 10 positions match TRBD1. This CDR3 region has 16 residues. Germline trimming cut 1 base from V and 6 bases from J; bases unmatched to any gene: 3. CDR1 and CDR2 (germline): KGHSH, LQKENI. CDR3 sequence: CASSPQRQGANSPLHF. The CDR3 region has the DNA TGTGCCAGCTCACCACAAAGACAGGGGGCTAATTCACCCCTCCACTTT.

V is TRBV21-1 and J is TRBJ2-3; the table's D call, TRBD1, was not checked against the DNA. TRBV21-1 is a pseudogene. The CDR3 loop spans 15 amino acids. The DNA of the CDR3 is TGTGCCAGCAGCAAAGAGGGGCGGCGGTCAGATACGCAGTATTTT. Residues: CASSKEGRRSDTQYF.

The genes are TRBV11-2 and TRBJ1-2; 7 bases match TRBD1. The V gene's germline CDR1 is SGHAT and CDR2 FQNNGV. CDR3 length: 14 amino acids. After removal of 5 bases from V and 8 bases from J, the junction contained 11 bases not matched to a gene. The CDR3 DNA is TGTGCCAGCAGCCCGGACAGGCTCTTCTACGGCTACACCTTC. Protein product: CASSPDRLFYGYTF.

The gene calls are TRBV4-1 and TRBJ1-3; weak D call: TRBD1 (6 bases). The CDR3 loop spans 16 amino acids. Between the trimmed V and J ends, which lost 4 bases and 4 bases, there was a span of 17 bases. CDR1 is MGHRA and CDR2 is YSYEKL in the germline V gene. CDR3 sequence reads: CASSLDTGSGGNTIYF. Written as DNA, the CDR3 is TGCGCCAGCAGCCTCGATACAGGGTCAGGGGGAAACACCATATATTTT.

This sequence joins TRBV2 and TRBJ2-5; D unresolved. The CDR3 loop spans 12 amino acids. Germline V gene sequence: CDR1 SNHLY, CDR2 FYNNEI. V shed 6 bases and J shed 7 bases, with 12 bases lying between them. The CDR3 nucleotides are TGTGCCAGCAGCGTGGCCAGTGGGACCCAGTACTTC. Protein sequence: CASSVASGTQYF.

This sequence joins TRBV30 and TRBJ2-3; 8 bases are a match to TRBD2. V lost 2 bases, J lost 8 bases, and 12 bases stayed unmatched. CDR1 and CDR2 (germline): GTSNPN, SVGIG (reference sequence). The CDR3 contains 15 residues. The CDR3 nucleotides read TGTGCCTGGAGTCAAATCCAGGGACTAGTTTCTACGCAGTATTTT. Its translation is CAWSQIQGLVSTQYF.

The gene calls are TRBV18 and TRBJ1-1, with a tentative D call TRBD1 (6 bases). The CDR3 is made up of 14 amino acids. CDR1 KGHSH and CDR2 LQKENI come from the germline V gene. V gave up 4 bases and J gave up 4 bases, with 13 bases separating them. CDR3 coding DNA: TGTGCCAGCTCACAGGGACAAGGAGTCACTGAAGCTTTCTTT. Translating gives CASSQGQGVTEAFF. The whole variable domain, filled in from reference TRBV18 and TRBJ1-1, reads NAGVMQNPRHLVRRRGQEARLRCSPMKGHSHVYWYRQLPEEGLKFMVYLQKENIIDESGMPKERFSAEFPKEGPSILRIQQVVRGDSAAYFCASSQGQGVTEAFFGQGTRLTVV.

The chain is built from TRBV15 and TRBJ1-5; possibly TRBD1 for D (5 bases). This CDR3 comprises 15 residues. The germline CDR1 and CDR2 sequences are LNHNV and YYDKDF (reference sequence). V dropped 2 bases and J dropped 0 bases, with 8 bases sitting between them. CDR3 coding DNA: TGTGCCACCAGCAGAACGGGGGATAGCAATCAGCCCCAGCATTTT. Amino acid sequence: CATSRTGDSNQPQHF.

The CDR3 region has the DNA TGTGCCAGCAGCCAAGCGGTCTTTGACACCATATATTTT. Translated: CASSQAVFDTIYF. The chain carries TRBV14 and TRBJ1-3; D remains unclear. In germline, CDR1 is SGHDN, CDR2 FVKESK. This CDR3 has 13 residues. Trimming cost V 1 base and J 8 bases, with 9 bases left between them.

V is TRBV5-1 and J is TRBJ2-7; TRBD1 matches at 9 bases. The CDR3 covers 15 residues. Germline V gives CDR1 SGHRS, CDR2 YFSETQ. The J segment lost 4 bases and the V segment lost 4 bases, leaving 9 bases of the junction unmatched. CDR3 protein: CASSPGQGGRYEQYF. CDR3 bases: TGCGCCAGCAGCCCGGGACAGGGAGGAAGATACGAGCAGTACTTC. The variable domain in full, with the rest retrieved from reference TRBV5-1 and TRBJ2-7, is KAGVTQTPRYLIKTRGQQVTLSCSPISGHRSVSWYQQTPGQGLQFLFEYFSETQRNKGNFPGRFSGRQFSNSRSEMNVSTLELGDSALYLCASSPGQGGRYEQYFGPGTRLTVT.

The chain joins TRBV19 to TRBJ2-1; 11 positions match TRBD2. CDR3 length: 15 residues. Trimming at V came to 5 bases and at J to 4 bases, leaving 4 bases not matched to a gene. Germline CDR1 and CDR2: LNHDA and SQIVND (reference sequence). The CDR3 protein is CASSAGTSGYNEQFF. The CDR3 nucleotides are TGTGCCAGTAGTGCTGGGACTAGCGGTTACAATGAGCAGTTCTTC.

For the CDR3, the DNA is TGTGCCAGCAGTTACGACTCTACAGATACGCAGTATTTT. Translating gives CASSYDSTDTQYF. This chain uses TRBV6-5 with TRBJ2-3; no definite D call. Germline V gives CDR1 MNHEY, CDR2 SVGAGI. This CDR3 has 13 residues. V lost 2 bases and J lost 3, with 6 bases in between.